The clone carrying this TCR beta chain was seen at least ten times. These data belong to a study of spatial heterogeneity in lung cancer. In the study overall: Compared with alpha-chain sequences, beta-chain sequences were consistently detected in greater numbers.

TCRdb reprocessed the 5' RACE reads via MiXCR and lists one record per CDR3 protein. Of 20,000 to 25,000 distinct CDR3 sequences listed, approximately 6.2% are singletons. The time point here: sample taken at primary tumor resection. The donors, more than 55 patients with untreated early-stage non-small cell lung cancer, provided the samples. Sequencing covered unsorted whole RNA taken from tumor, nontumor lung or frozen PBMC. Per the germline V gene, CDR1 is GTSNPN and CDR2 is SVGIG (reference sequence). The CDR3 spans 12 residues. Between the trimmed V and J ends, which lost 4 bases and 8 bases, there was a span of 9 bases.

The J gene is TRBJ1-6, the V gene TRBV30; unclear D gene. Sequencing used PBMCs, obtained at surgery. The receptor was derived from a male donor with early-stage non-small cell lung cancer. This CDR3 reads CAWKARDSPLHF. In DNA form, the CDR3 reads TGTGCCTGGAAAGCACGGGATTCACCCCTCCACTTT.